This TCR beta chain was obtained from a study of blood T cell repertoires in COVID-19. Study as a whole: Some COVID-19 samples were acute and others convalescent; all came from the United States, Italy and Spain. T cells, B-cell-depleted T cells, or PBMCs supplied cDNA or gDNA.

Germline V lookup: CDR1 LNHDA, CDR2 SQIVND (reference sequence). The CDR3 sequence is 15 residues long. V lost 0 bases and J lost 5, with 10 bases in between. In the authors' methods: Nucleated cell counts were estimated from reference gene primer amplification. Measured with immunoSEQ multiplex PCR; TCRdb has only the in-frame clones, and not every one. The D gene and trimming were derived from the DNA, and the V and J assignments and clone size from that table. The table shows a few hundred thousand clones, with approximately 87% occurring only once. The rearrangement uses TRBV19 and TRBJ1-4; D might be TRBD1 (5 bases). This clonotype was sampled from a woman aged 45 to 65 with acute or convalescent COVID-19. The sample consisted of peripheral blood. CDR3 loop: CASSIDTGSNEKLFF. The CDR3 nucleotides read TGTGCCAGTAGTATAGATACAGGTTCAAATGAAAAACTGTTTTTT.